The present TCR beta chain was sequenced within a study of T cell clonotyping in hematopoietic cell transplantation. Whole-study results and caveats: CD4 and CD8 repertoire contributions could not be separated without sorting. Broader posttransplant TCR repertoire diversity was predicted by graft donor and pretransplant recipient Inverse Simpson Index values.

The CDR3 length is 16 residues. CDR1 SGHTA and CDR2 FQGTGA come from the germline V gene. The V gene lost 1 base and the J gene lost 0 bases, with 11 bases spanning the gap. Produced via immunoSEQ multiplex PCR; TCRdb's table is partial and in-frame only. Of 10,000 to 15,000 clones listed, roughly 87% are singletons. Remarks on this clone: Antigen specificity is unknown.

The chain employs TRBV7-3 and TRBJ2-3; no clear D. The sequence derives from a human donor who either received an allogeneic hematopoietic cell transplant for a myeloid malignancy or was a related donor (not recorded which). Some clones in this sample may be carry-over from other donors' samples. Sample: peripheral blood mononuclear cells. DNA for the CDR3: TGTGCCAGCAGCTTAATGAAGGGTTCCAGCACAGATACGCAGTATTTT. Translating gives CASSLMKGSSTDTQYF.